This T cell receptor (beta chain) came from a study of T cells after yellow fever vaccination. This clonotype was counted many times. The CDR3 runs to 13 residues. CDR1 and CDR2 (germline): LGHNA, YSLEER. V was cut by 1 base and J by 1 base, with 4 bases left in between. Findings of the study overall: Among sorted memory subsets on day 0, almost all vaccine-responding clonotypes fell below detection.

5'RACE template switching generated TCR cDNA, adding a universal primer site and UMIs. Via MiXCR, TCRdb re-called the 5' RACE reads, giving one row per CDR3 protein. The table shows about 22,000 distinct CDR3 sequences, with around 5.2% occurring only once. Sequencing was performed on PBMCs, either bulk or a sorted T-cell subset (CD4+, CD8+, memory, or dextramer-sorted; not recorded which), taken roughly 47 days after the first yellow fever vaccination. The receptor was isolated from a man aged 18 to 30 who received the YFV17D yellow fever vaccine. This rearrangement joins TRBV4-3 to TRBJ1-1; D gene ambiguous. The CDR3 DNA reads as TGCGCCAGCAGCCAAGCCGGGAACACTGAAGCTTTCTTT. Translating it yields CASSQAGNTEAFF.